This is a list of T cell receptor beta chains from one sample in a study of human T cells and chemical hapten exposure. TCRdb processed the RACE reads anew with MiXCR; each CDR3 protein has one entry. Found here are 380,000 or so distinct CDR3 sequences, over 5% of them singletons; the top ten hold about 7.7%. The sample consisted of whole blood, taken in connection with sensitization to the hapten diphenylcyclopropenone (DPC). The origin of the receptors is a young woman with alopecia areata. Some clones in this sample may be carry-over from other donors' samples. Both conserved end residues are part of each CDR3. Only part of the rows carry a size: once, few, many, or a class if the clone is expanded.

abundance: many; v_gene: TRBV7-6; j_gene: TRBJ1-6; CDR3aa: CASSPSRGYNSPLHF
abundance: -; v_gene: TRBV7-9; j_gene: TRBJ2-7; CDR3aa: CARRHQTGFYEQYF
abundance: -; v_gene: TRBV14; j_gene: TRBJ2-1; CDR3aa: CASGGGVYNEQFF
abundance: few; v_gene: TRBV4-1; j_gene: TRBJ2-3; CDR3aa: CASSQDSDRTLTDTQYF
abundance: few; v_gene: TRBV7-3; j_gene: TRBJ1-4; CDR3aa: CASSLTYLSGEKLFF
abundance: few; v_gene: TRBV28; j_gene: TRBJ2-1; CDR3aa: CASSLSWGGYPYNEQFF
abundance: many; v_gene: TRBV5-1; j_gene: TRBJ1-2; CDR3aa: CASSPKYPGQHYGYTF
abundance: -; v_gene: TRBV5-4; j_gene: TRBJ2-7; CDR3aa: CASSLPPEDEQYF
abundance: many; v_gene: TRBV12-3/TRBV12-4; j_gene: TRBJ2-1; CDR3aa: CASSPLAREQFF
abundance: many; v_gene: TRBV7-2; j_gene: TRBJ2-2; CDR3aa: CASSFQAAGELFF
abundance: few; v_gene: TRBV24-1; j_gene: TRBJ2-3; CDR3aa: CATIRAILAGETDTQYF
abundance: few; v_gene: TRBV7-2; j_gene: TRBJ1-1; CDR3aa: CASSPDRVITEAFF
abundance: -; v_gene: TRBV29-1; j_gene: TRBJ1-1; CDR3aa: CSVEESGIYPEAFF
abundance: -; v_gene: TRBV3-1; j_gene: TRBJ1-6; CDR3aa: CASSQEASNSPLHF
abundance: -; v_gene: TRBV7-3; j_gene: TRBJ1-1; CDR3aa: CASSLYRVDSGEAFF
abundance: many; v_gene: TRBV6-5; j_gene: TRBJ2-5; CDR3aa: CASSYPGGETQYF
abundance: many; v_gene: TRBV28; j_gene: TRBJ2-2; CDR3aa: CASSLPTSGGPTVTGELFF
abundance: few; v_gene: TRBV19; j_gene: TRBJ2-3; CDR3aa: CASAKTPNLDTQYF
abundance: few; v_gene: TRBV6-6; j_gene: TRBJ1-3; CDR3aa: CASSPPNRSGNTIYF
abundance: -; v_gene: TRBV4-3; j_gene: TRBJ2-5; CDR3aa: CASSPKFAGGTQYF
abundance: many; v_gene: TRBV5-8; j_gene: TRBJ2-1; CDR3aa: CASSLAMRTGYNEQFF
abundance: few; v_gene: TRBV12-3/TRBV12-4; j_gene: TRBJ2-7; CDR3aa: CASSRGQGYEQYF
abundance: -; v_gene: TRBV2; j_gene: TRBJ2-1; CDR3aa: CASGTDLYNEQFF